Listed below are T cell receptor beta chains from one sample, sequenced in a study of beta chain features in type 1 diabetes. Clones were sequenced by immunoSEQ multiplex PCR, and TCRdb holds only the in-frame ones, with some missing. The table lists around 500,000 clones, about 32% of them singletons. The sample taken for sequencing was naive CD4+ T cells from blood. Receptors originate from a young man in good health. CDR3s include the opening cysteine and the closing phenylalanine or tryptophan. A D gene is named only where the DNA matches it firmly. The size entry is marked missing in some rows and otherwise reads once, few, many or a size class.

D	V	size	J	DNA	CDR3
TRBD1	TRBV9	few	TRBJ2-7	TGTGCCAGCAGCCCAGGGGGTCCAGTCTCGTACGAGCAGTACTTC	CASSPGGPVSYEQYF
.	TRBV25-1	.	TRBJ1-1	TGTGCCAGCAGTGAATCTGTTCGTGAAGCTTTCTTT	CASSESVREAFF
TRBD1	TRBV7-9	.	TRBJ2-5	TGTGCCAGCAGCCTCGACAGGGGTCTAGAGACCCAGTACTTC	CASSLDRGLETQYF
.	TRBV30	.	TRBJ2-7	TGTGCCTGGAGTGTAATCCGCTCCTACGAGCAGTACTTC	CAWSVIRSYEQYF
TRBD2	TRBV5-1	few	TRBJ2-3	TGCGCCAGCAGCCGGACTAGCGGGAGCACAGATACGCAGTATTTT	CASSRTSGSTDTQYF
.	TRBV15	.	TRBJ1-5	TGTGCCACCAGCAGAGATTATCCCGTCCAGCCCCAGCATTTT	CATSRDYPVQPQHF
TRBD2	TRBV7-2	few	TRBJ2-3	TGTGCCAGCAGCCTGACTAGCGGGAGAACAGATACGCAGTATTTT	CASSLTSGRTDTQYF
.	TRBV7-3	once	TRBJ1-1	TGTGCCAGCAAGGGCGGGAACACTGAAGCTTTCTTT	CASKGGNTEAFF
TRBD2	TRBV25-1	few	TRBJ2-1	TGTGCCAGCAGGCGGGAGGGCTCTGGGCAGTTCTTC	CASRREGSGQFF
.	TRBV6-6	.	TRBJ2-7	TGTGCCAGCAGGCAAACCGGCGTGAACTACGAGCAGTACTTC	CASRQTGVNYEQYF
TRBD2	TRBV10-3	.	TRBJ2-7	TGTGCCATCAGGGAGTCTAGCGGGAATTACGAGCAGTACTTC	CAIRESSGNYEQYF
.	TRBV30	.	TRBJ1-1	TGTGCCTGGAGTTTCCCCGCGGCCCCCCGAGCTTTCTTT	CAWSFPAAPRAFF
.	TRBV7-2	few	TRBJ2-5	TGTGCCAGCAGCTCTGACTCGGTCGGGGCCCAGTACTTC	CASSSDSVGAQYF
TRBD1	TRBV27	.	TRBJ2-1	TGTGCCAGCAGTATGGACAGGGGAAATGAGCAGTTCTTC	CASSMDRGNEQFF
TRBD2	TRBV29-1	few	TRBJ2-1	TGCAGCGTCCGATCTAGCGGGAGGGACAATGAGCAGTTCTTC	CSVRSSGRDNEQFF
.	TRBV30	few	TRBJ1-2	TGTGCCTGGAGTCCCGGCATGGTGGGCTACACCTTC	CAWSPGMVGYTF
.	TRBV7-8	.	TRBJ2-7	TGTGCCAGCAGCCTCTCGGCGGGACCCTACGAGCAGTACTTC	CASSLSAGPYEQYF
TRBD2	TRBV28	few	TRBJ2-3	TGTGCCAGCAGTTTAGGAGCGGGAGGGCCCACAGATACGCAGTATTTT	CASSLGAGGPTDTQYF
.	TRBV4-1	.	TRBJ1-1	TGCGCCAGCAGCCAAGATCGTAGTCGGGATGAAGCTTTCTTT	CASSQDRSRDEAFF
TRBD1	TRBV2	few	TRBJ2-5	TGTGCCAGCAGGGACAGGGGGGAGACCCAGTACTTC	CASRDRGETQYF
.	TRBV4-3	few	TRBJ2-6	TGCGCCAGCAGTTACCGGGACTTCCTCTCTGGGGCCAACGTCCTGACTTTC	CASSYRDFLSGANVLTF
.	TRBV30	few	TRBJ1-1	TGTGCCTGGAGCTTCGGTGAGAACACTGAAGCTTTCTTT	CAWSFGENTEAFF
TRBD1	TRBV4-1	.	TRBJ1-4	TGCGCCAGCAGCCGGAGGGGGACAGGGGATGAAAAACTGTTTTTT	CASSRRGTGDEKLFF
.	TRBV27	few	TRBJ2-1	TGTGCCAGCAGCCAGTGGACAGCGGGATTCGGTGAGCAGTTCTTC	CASSQWTAGFGEQFF
.	TRBV30	.	TRBJ2-7	TGTGCCTGGAGTGTTGTTTTGGGTTACGAGCAGTACTTC	CAWSVVLGYEQYF
.	TRBV29-1	.	TRBJ2-3	TGCAGCGTTGGCAGTAGCACAGATACGCAGTATTTT	CSVGSSTDTQYF
TRBD1	TRBV25-1	once	TRBJ1-1	TGTGCCAGCAGTCGACAGGGAGCGAACACTGAAGCTTTCTTT	CASSRQGANTEAFF
.	TRBV21-1	.	TRBJ2-7	TGTGCCAGCAGCATGTGGTGGGCCGGGAACGAGCAGTACTTC	CASSMWWAGNEQYF
.	TRBV5-4	once	TRBJ2-1	TGTGCCAGCAGCTTAACGGGGCTCTACAATGAGCAGTTCTTC	CASSLTGLYNEQFF
TRBD2	TRBV30	few	TRBJ2-1	TGTGCCTGGAGTCCTCCCGGGACTAGCGTTAGGGGTGAGCAGTTCTTC	CAWSPPGTSVRGEQFF
TRBD1	TRBV7-6	few	TRBJ2-7	TGTGCCAGCAGCTTAGAGGCCAGGACAGGCGAGCAGTACTTC	CASSLEARTGEQYF
.	TRBV5-1	few	TRBJ2-3	TGCGCCAGCAGCTTGGATGGTAGAAGTGGAGATACGCAGTATTTT	CASSLDGRSGDTQYF
.	TRBV29-1	few	TRBJ1-2	TGCAGCGTCTCTTTAGGGCCCTATGGCTACACCTTC	CSVSLGPYGYTF
TRBD1	TRBV7-9	.	TRBJ2-7	TGTGCCAGCAGCTACGCCGACAGGGACTACGAGCAGTACTTC	CASSYADRDYEQYF
TRBD2	TRBV6-5	.	TRBJ2-3	TGTGCCAGCAGTAAGAGGGAGGGCTTCACAGATACGCAGTATTTT	CASSKREGFTDTQYF
.	TRBV9	.	TRBJ2-5	TGTGCCAGCAGCGCTCAGGGCCTCCAAGAGACCCAGTACTTC	CASSAQGLQETQYF
.	TRBV2	.	TRBJ2-1	TGTGCCAGCAACGGCAGAAGCAATGAGCAGTTCTTC	CASNGRSNEQFF
.	TRBV5-1	.	TRBJ1-2	TGCGCCAGCAGCACGGAAGGTTCCTATGGCTACACCTTC	CASSTEGSYGYTF
TRBD2	TRBV11-2	few	TRBJ2-1	TGTGCCAGCAGCCCAGGACTAGGTGGAGACAATGAGCAGTTCTTC	CASSPGLGGDNEQFF
.	TRBV28	once	TRBJ2-7	TGTGCCAGCAGTTTAGGCGGTGAGGGGGAGAACGAGCAGTACTTC	CASSLGGEGENEQYF
.	TRBV2	few	TRBJ2-7	TGTGCCAGCAGCCTCGACAGGCCCAGGGACGAGCAGTACTTC	CASSLDRPRDEQYF
.	TRBV28	few	TRBJ2-1	TGTGCCAGCATTGGTGGCCGGCCCAATGAGCAGTTCTTC	CASIGGRPNEQFF
.	TRBV6-5	.	TRBJ2-3	TGTGCCAGCGCTACTCGGCAGACAACAGATACGCAGTATTTT	CASATRQTTDTQYF
.	TRBV28	.	TRBJ2-5	TGTGCCAGCAAAACTCAAGAGACCCAGTACTTC	CASKTQETQYF
.	TRBV14	few	TRBJ2-3	TGTGCCAGCAGCAGACCCCTGAGTGGTATACCGGATACGCAGTATTTT	CASSRPLSGIPDTQYF
.	TRBV7-6	.	TRBJ2-1	TGTGCCAGCAGCTTAGCACCGAGTTACAATGAGCAGTTCTTC	CASSLAPSYNEQFF
.	TRBV30	.	TRBJ2-3	TGTGCCTGGAGTGCGGGGGGCACAGATACGCAGTATTTT	CAWSAGGTDTQYF
TRBD1	TRBV25-1	.	TRBJ2-5	TGTGCCAGCAGTCCCGGGACAGGGGCCGAGCGGGAGACCCAGTACTTC	CASSPGTGAERETQYF
.	TRBV7-8	.	TRBJ2-3	TGTGCCAGCAGCTTCCCGGGTCTTACAGATACGCAGTATTTT	CASSFPGLTDTQYF
.	TRBV2	.	TRBJ2-3	TGTGCCAGCAACACAGAAAGCACAGATACGCAGTATTTT	CASNTESTDTQYF
TRBD1	TRBV30	.	TRBJ1-3	TGTGCCTGGAGCGGACAGGGGACTGGAAACACCATATATTTT	CAWSGQGTGNTIYF
TRBD2	TRBV7-2	.	TRBJ2-2	TGTGCCAGCAGCTTGGGACTAGCGGGAGGGCCCGGGGAGCTGTTTTTT	CASSLGLAGGPGELFF
.	TRBV25-1	few	TRBJ2-3	TGTGCCAGCAGTGCGTCTAGGACAAGCCCAGATACGCAGTATTTT	CASSASRTSPDTQYF
.	TRBV6-6	.	TRBJ1-1	TGTGCCAGCAAGTTGACGGGTACGAACACTGAAGCTTTCTTT	CASKLTGTNTEAFF
.	TRBV5-4	.	TRBJ2-4	TGTGCCAGCAGCTTGGGACAGGGACTCATTCAGTACTTC	CASSLGQGLIQYF
TRBD2	TRBV11-2	.	TRBJ2-2	TGTGCCAGCAGCTCGGGACTAGCGGGAGTTCAGACCGGGGAGCTGTTTTTT	CASSSGLAGVQTGELFF
TRBD1	TRBV5-1	few	TRBJ2-7	TGCGCCAGCAGCCTTATAGTGACAGGGGGCTCGTACGAGCAGTACTTC	CASSLIVTGGSYEQYF
TRBD1	TRBV15	.	TRBJ2-5	TGTGCCACCAGCACCTCCCACAGGGGGCTTGACGAGACCCAGTACTTC	CATSTSHRGLDETQYF
.	TRBV27	few	TRBJ2-5	TGTGCCAGCAGCCCCTCACGGGTTGGGAAAGAGACCCAGTACTTC	CASSPSRVGKETQYF